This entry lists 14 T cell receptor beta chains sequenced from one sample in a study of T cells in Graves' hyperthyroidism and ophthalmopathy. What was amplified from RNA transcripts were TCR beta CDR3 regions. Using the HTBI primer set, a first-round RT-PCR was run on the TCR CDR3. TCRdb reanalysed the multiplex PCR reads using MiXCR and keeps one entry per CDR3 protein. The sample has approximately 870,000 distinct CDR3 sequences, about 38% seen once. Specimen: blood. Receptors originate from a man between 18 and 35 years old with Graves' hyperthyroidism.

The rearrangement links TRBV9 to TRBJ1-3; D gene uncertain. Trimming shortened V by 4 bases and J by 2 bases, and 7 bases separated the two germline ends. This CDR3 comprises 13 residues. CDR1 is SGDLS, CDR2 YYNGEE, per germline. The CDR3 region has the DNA TGTGCCAGCAGCCAATCCCCTGGAAACACCATATATTTT. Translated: CASSQSPGNTIYF.

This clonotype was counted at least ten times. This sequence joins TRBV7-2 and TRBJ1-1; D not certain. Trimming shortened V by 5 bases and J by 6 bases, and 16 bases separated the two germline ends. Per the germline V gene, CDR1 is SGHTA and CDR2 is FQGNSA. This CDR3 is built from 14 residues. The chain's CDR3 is CASSLRAEGAEAFF. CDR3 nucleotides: TGTGCCAGCAGCCTAAGGGCCGAGGGAGCTGAAGCTTTCTTT.

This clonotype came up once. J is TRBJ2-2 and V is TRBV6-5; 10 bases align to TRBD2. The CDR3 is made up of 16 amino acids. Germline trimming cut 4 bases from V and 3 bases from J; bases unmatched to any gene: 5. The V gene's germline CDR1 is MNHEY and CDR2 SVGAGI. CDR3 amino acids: CASSSGTSVYTGELFF. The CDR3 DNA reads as TGTGCCAGCAGTTCCGGGACTAGCGTTTACACCGGGGAGCTGTTTTTT.

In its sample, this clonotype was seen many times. CDR3 in amino acids: CASSRQGEYGYTF. The CDR3 DNA follows: TGTGCCAGCAGCCGACAGGGGGAATATGGCTACACCTTC. V gene TRBV6-6 combines with J gene TRBJ1-2; 9 nucleotides align to TRBD1. The CDR3 has 13 residues. J gave up 5 bases and V 6 bases, and 4 bases lay outside the gene matches. Germline CDR1 and CDR2: MNHNY and SVGAGI (reference sequence).

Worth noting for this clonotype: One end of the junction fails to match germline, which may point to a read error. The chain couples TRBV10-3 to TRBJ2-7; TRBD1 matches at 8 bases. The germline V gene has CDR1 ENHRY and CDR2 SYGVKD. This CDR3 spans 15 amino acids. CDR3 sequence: CASSYSGQGYNEQYF. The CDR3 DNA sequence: TGTGCCAGCAGTTATTCCGGACAGGGTTATAACGAACAGTACTTC.

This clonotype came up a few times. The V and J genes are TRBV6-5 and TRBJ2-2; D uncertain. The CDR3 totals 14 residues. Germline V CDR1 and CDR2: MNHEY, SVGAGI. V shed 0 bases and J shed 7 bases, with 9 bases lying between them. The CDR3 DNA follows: TGTGCCAGCAGTTACTCGGGCGAAGGCGGGGAGCTGTTTTTT. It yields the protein CASSYSGEGGELFF.

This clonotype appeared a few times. For the CDR3, the DNA is TGTGCCAGCAAGGCCAAGCGGGGCACTGAAGCTTTCTTT. It translates to CASKAKRGTEAFF. The gene calls are TRBV6-5 and TRBJ1-1; D gene ambiguous. V was pared by 7 bases and J by 4 bases, with 13 bases between. This CDR3 is 13 amino acids long. The germline V gene encodes CDR1 MNHEY and CDR2 SVGAGI.

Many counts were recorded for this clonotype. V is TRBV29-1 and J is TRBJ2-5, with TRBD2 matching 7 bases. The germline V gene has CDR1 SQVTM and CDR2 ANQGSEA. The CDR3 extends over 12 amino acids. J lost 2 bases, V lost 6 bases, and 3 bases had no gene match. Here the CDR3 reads CSVLAPQETQYF. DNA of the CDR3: TGCAGCGTACTAGCGCCGCAAGAGACCCAGTACTTC.

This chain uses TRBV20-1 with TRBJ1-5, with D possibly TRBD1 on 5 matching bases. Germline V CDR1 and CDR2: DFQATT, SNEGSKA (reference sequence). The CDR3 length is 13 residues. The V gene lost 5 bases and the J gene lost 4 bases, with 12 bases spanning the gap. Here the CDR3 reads CSALQGGNQPQHF. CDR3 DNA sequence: TGCAGTGCTCTTCAGGGAGGGAATCAGCCCCAGCATTTT.

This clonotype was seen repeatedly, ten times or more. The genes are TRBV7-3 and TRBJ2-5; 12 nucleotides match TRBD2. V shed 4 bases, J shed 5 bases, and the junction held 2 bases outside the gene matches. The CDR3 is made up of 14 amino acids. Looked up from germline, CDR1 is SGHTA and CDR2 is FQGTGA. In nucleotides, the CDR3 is TGTGCCAGCAGCTGGACTAGCGGGGACGAGACCCAGTACTTC. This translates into CASSWTSGDETQYF. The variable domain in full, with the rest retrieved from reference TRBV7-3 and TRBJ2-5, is GAGVSQTPSNKVTEKGKYVELRCDPISGHTALYWYRQSLGQGPEFLIYFQGTGAADDSGLPNDRFFAVRPEGSVSTLKIQRTERGDSAVYLCASSWTSGDETQYFGPGTRLLVL.

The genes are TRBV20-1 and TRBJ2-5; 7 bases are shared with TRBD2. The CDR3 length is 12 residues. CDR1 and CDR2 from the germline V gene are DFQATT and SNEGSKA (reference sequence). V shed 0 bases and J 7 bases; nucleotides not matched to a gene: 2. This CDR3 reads CSARDWGGTQYF. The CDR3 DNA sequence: TGCAGTGCTAGAGATTGGGGGGGGACCCAGTACTTC.

CDR3 in DNA: TGCAGTGCCGATCACAGACAGGGGGCCTACGAGCAGTACTTC. Protein sequence: CSADHRQGAYEQYF. The J gene is TRBJ2-7, the V gene TRBV20-1; 9 bases line up with TRBD1. This CDR3 comprises 14 residues. Per the germline V gene, CDR1 is DFQATT and CDR2 is SNEGSKA (reference sequence). J lost 2 bases, V lost 6 bases, and 8 bases had no gene match.

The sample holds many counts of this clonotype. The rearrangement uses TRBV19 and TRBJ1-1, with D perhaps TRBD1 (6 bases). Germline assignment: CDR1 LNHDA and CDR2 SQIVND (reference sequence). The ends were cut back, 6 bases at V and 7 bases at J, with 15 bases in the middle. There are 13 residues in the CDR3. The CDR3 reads CASSPTGRGEAFF. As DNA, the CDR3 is TGTGCCAGTAGCCCCACAGGGAGAGGTGAAGCTTTCTTT.

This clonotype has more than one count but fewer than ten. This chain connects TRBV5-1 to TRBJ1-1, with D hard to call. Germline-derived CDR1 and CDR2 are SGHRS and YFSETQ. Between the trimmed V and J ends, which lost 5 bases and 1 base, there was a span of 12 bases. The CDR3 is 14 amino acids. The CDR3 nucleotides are TGCGCCAGCAGGAGTGGACGGGAGAACACTGAAGCTTTCTTT. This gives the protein CASRSGRENTEAFF.